This T cell receptor (beta chain) was identified during a study of vaccination and CD4 T cells after COVID-19. Study in general: Participants were vaccinated with two doses, given as either BNT162b2 or mRNA-1273 vaccine.

Treatment given: approximately 10-day PBMC culture with coronavirus spike peptide pools or control peptides (ViraFEST assay). Study-wide results and caveats: A relatively small number of convalescent patients were studied, and no early post-infection timepoints were included.

Trimming removed 10 bases at V and 8 bases at J, with 20 bases between. Germline CDR1 MNHNS, CDR2 SASEGT. The CDR3 runs 14 residues. The study sequenced cultured CD4+ T cell DNA using the Oncomine TCR Beta short-read assay. Cultured CD4+ T cells yielded the extracted genomic DNA. MiXCR, applied by TCRdb to the PCR reads, yields one record per CDR3 protein. This sample has 20,000 or so distinct CDR3 sequences, with approximately 30% found just once. Turning to this clonotype: Antigen: not known.

This clonotype was obtained from a human donor with COVID-19. This rearrangement joins TRBV6-1 to TRBJ1-4; D gene unclear. The sequenced material came from cultured CD4+ T cells from blood. The CDR3 coding sequence is TGTGCCACCAAAAGAGGCGGACCCACCGAAAAACTGTTTTTT. Amino acids: CATKRGGPTEKLFF.